The source of this T cell receptor beta chain is a study of blood T cell repertoires in COVID-19 (dated by TCRdb to about 2020). In the study overall: The collaborator samples originated in the United States, Italy and Spain and spanned the acute and convalescent phases of COVID-19. Where available, HLA class I and class II types were obtained from metadata supplied by the sample provider rather than from assay-based typing. Samples came from the ongoing ImmuneRACE study (first 160 participants) plus 1,254 subjects from 6 global collaborators. Deeply sampled blood TCRbeta repertoires from subjects exposed to, actively infected with, or recovered from COVID-19 were included in the dataset. A freely available public database, intended as a resource for researchers studying the immune response to SARS-CoV-2, is where the repertoires were released. The prospective study material was composed of cDNA or gDNA derived from T cells, B-cell-depleted T cells, or PBMCs. Sample metadata almost always included a de-identified subject ID, COVID-19 status, age in years and sex.

Reading the germline V gene gives CDR1 MDHEN and CDR2 SYDVKM. Germline trimming: 6 bases from V, 4 bases from J; junction bases outside gene matches: 11. The CDR3 runs 16 residues from the cysteine to the phenylalanine. Here the CDR3 DNA is all that survives: 48 bases in frame from base 1. The full study reports these points: The quantity of clinical and demographic metadata differed by source and by participant and was supplied without curation.

A word on this clone: The antigen this receptor binds is unknown. No much larger clonotype is one base removed from it; base qualities were not supplied.

The immunoSEQ Assay, a bias-controlled multiplex PCR, was used to amplify TCRbeta CDR3 regions from genomic DNA. In the source study's methods: Within the assay, amplification of reference gene primers was used to estimate how many nucleated cells each sample contained. To quantify the absolute abundance of each unique TCRbeta CDR3 rearrangement, sequence reads were collapsed and filtered. For each sample, productive Simpson clonality was calculated as the square root of Simpson's diversity index across productive rearrangements. Here the immuneACCESS table is served through TCRdb, limited to in-frame sequences with V and J called. Missing clones are a known gap in these copies; in checked studies unresolved V genes cover under half, and the rest lacks a known reason. That table is the source of V, J and clone size, and D and trimming were worked out from the DNA. Within this sample are about 38,000 clones, with 87% of them counted one time only. The top ten hold around 24% of the sample.

Collaborating institutions collected whole blood in K2EDTA tubes following their own protocols. Collaborator samples were shipped for TCRbeta analysis as frozen whole blood, isolated PBMCs, or DNA extracted from either sample type. What was sequenced was peripheral blood. This TCR was sampled from a man aged 50-60 years with active or convalescent COVID-19. The chain is encoded by TRBV28 joined to TRBJ1-5; a stretch of 8 junction bases matches TRBD1. The bases read TGTGCCAGCAGACCGCCCGGACAGGGCGGGAATCAGCCCCAGCATTTT. It specifies CASRPPGQGGNQPQHF.